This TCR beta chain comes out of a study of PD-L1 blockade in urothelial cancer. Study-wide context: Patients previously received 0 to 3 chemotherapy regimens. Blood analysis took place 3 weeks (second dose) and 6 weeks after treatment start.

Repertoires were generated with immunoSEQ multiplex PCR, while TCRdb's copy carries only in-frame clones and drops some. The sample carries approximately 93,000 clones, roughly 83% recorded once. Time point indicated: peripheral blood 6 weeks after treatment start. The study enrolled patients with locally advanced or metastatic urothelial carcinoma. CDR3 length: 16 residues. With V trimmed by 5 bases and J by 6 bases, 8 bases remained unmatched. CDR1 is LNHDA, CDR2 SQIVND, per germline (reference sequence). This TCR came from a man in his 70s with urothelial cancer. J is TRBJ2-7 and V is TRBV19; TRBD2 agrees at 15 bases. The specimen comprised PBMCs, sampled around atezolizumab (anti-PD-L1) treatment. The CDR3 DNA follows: TGTGCCAGTAGTCCGAGGACTAGCGGGAGGGACTCCGAGCAGTACTTC. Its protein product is CASSPRTSGRDSEQYF.